Described below is a single TCR beta chain sequence and its context. Antigen unknown. This record belongs to a study of cytomegalovirus exposure and HLA in healthy donors. General study findings and limits: For cytomegalovirus status, the classifier reportedly gave diagnoses with high specificity and sensitivity.

Unrecorded immune exposure was likely among donors, who were nominally healthy when sampled. PCR used 60 Vbeta primers and 13 Jbeta primers. TCRdb keeps only in-frame clones here, not all; method: immunoSEQ multiplex PCR. The sample yields 90,000 or so clones, roughly 82% seen once. Germline-derived CDR1 and CDR2 are SGHRS and YFSETQ. Trimming cost V 1 base and J 0 bases; bases outside gene matches: 3. The CDR3 loop spans 16 amino acids. This TCR came from a man aged 25 to 40 in good health and CMV-seropositive. Sequences were obtained from PBMCs. The J gene is TRBJ2-2, the V gene TRBV5-1; 7 bases map to TRBD1. The CDR3 nucleotides read TGCGCCAGCAGCTTGACAGGGGCTACGAACACCGGGGAGCTGTTTTTT. Translated: CASSLTGATNTGELFF.